Presented here are 13 T cell receptor beta chains from one specimen sequenced in a study of T cell responses to AZD1222 COVID-19 vaccine. Produced via immunoSEQ multiplex PCR; TCRdb's table is partial and in-frame only. The table has tens of thousands of clones, 88% seen once; the top ten hold less than 8.5%. Sequenced material: peripheral blood, taken 28 days after the second AZD1222 dose. All receptors derive from an adult who received the AZD1222 COVID-19 vaccine.

V and J are TRBV10-3 and TRBJ1-3; weak D call: TRBD1 (5 bases). There are 15 residues in the CDR3. CDR1 is ENHRY, CDR2 SYGVKD, per germline. With 2 bases removed from V and 2 bases from J, the gap between germline ends came to 10 bases. This chain's CDR3 is CAISEGQIAGNTIYF. The CDR3, as DNA: TGTGCCATCAGTGAGGGACAAATAGCTGGAAACACCATATATTTT.

In its sample, this clone was seen a few times. V is TRBV5-1 and J is TRBJ1-6; D is unresolved. Germline CDR1 and CDR2: SGHRS and YFSETQ. The CDR3 has 18 amino acids. With 1 base removed from V and 0 bases from J, the gap between germline ends came to 14 bases. The CDR3 protein is CASSLSSAKVSYNSPLHF. Written as DNA, the CDR3 is TGCGCCAGCAGCTTGTCGTCGGCAAAGGTCTCCTATAATTCACCCCTCCACTTT.

The CDR3 sequence: CASSIRGRRITEAFF. CDR3 sequence (DNA): TGTGCCAGTAGTATCAGGGGGCGCCGGATCACTGAAGCTTTCTTT. This chain connects TRBV19 to TRBJ1-1; 8 positions agree with TRBD1. The germline CDR1 and CDR2 sequences are LNHDA and SQIVND (reference sequence). V lost 3 bases to trimming and J lost 4 bases; unmatched junction nucleotides: 7. This CDR3 region has 15 residues.

This chain connects TRBV7-9 to TRBJ1-5; possible D gene TRBD1, 6 bases. CDR3 length: 17 residues. Trimming took 1 base from V and 1 from J, leaving 14 bases between them. Germline loops: CDR1 SEHNR, CDR2 FQNEAQ (reference sequence). This CDR3 reads CASSLVQGRRSNQPQHF. The DNA of the CDR3 is TGTGCCAGCAGCTTAGTCCAGGGGCGGCGGAGCAATCAGCCCCAGCATTTT.

V usage is TRBV7-2 and J usage is TRBJ2-7; tentative D call: TRBD2 (6 bases). The ends were cut back, 0 bases at V and 1 base at J, with 10 bases in the middle. Germline-derived CDR1 and CDR2 are SGHTA and FQGNSA. This CDR3 contains 15 residues. In nucleotides, the CDR3 is TGTGCCAGCAGCTTAGCGGCAGGGAGGTCCTACGAGCAGTACTTC. Translating gives CASSLAAGRSYEQYF.

The genes are TRBV11-2 and TRBJ2-1; D is unresolved. Trimming left V 5 bases short and J 7 bases short, with 15 bases between. Germline V gene data show CDR1 as SGHAT and CDR2 as FQNNGV. The CDR3 consists of 14 residues. In nucleotides, the CDR3 is TGTGCCAGCAGCATCAGAGGATCGTGGAATGAGCAGTTCTTC. Translation: CASSIRGSWNEQFF. Supplemented by reference TRBV11-2 and TRBJ2-1, the full variable domain reads EAGVAQSPRYKIIEKRQSVAFWCNPISGHATLYWYQQILGQGPKLLIQFQNNGVVDDSQLPKDRFSAERLKGVDSTLKIQPAKLEDSAVYLCASSIRGSWNEQFFGPGTRLTVL.

This chain connects TRBV2 to TRBJ2-7, with 10 bases fitting TRBD1. The junction had 6 bases not matched to a gene; V was cut back by 6 bases and J by 4 bases. Per germline, CDR1 SNHLY and CDR2 FYNNEI. This CDR3 has 14 amino acids. In DNA, the CDR3 is TGTGCCAGCAGCGGACAGGGGGGAAAGTACGAGCAGTACTTC. It is translated as CASSGQGGKYEQYF.

The chain combines TRBV3-1 (or the pseudogene TRBV3-2) with TRBJ1-2; D unclear. The CDR3 consists of 13 residues. Trimming pared 1 base from V and 7 bases from J, leaving 10 bases between. Germline assignment: CDR1 LGHDT and CDR2 YNNKEL (reference sequence). CDR3 bases: TGTGCCAGCAGCCAAGTGAGGACGAGTGGCTACACCTTC. Encoded protein: CASSQVRTSGYTF.

The count of this clone is one. The chain links TRBV2 to TRBJ1-1, with no clear D. This CDR3 has 14 residues. V was cut by 1 base and J by 0 bases, with 6 bases left in between. Germline CDR1 and CDR2: SNHLY and FYNNEI. Here the CDR3 DNA reads TGTGCCAGCAGTGAAGAGATAATGAACACTGAAGCTTTCTTT. Protein sequence: CASSEEIMNTEAFF.

J is TRBJ2-4 and V is TRBV9; D possibly corresponds to TRBD1 (5 bases). The CDR3 consists of 16 residues. V lost 4 bases and J 1 base, leaving 15 bases between the germline ends. Looked up from germline, CDR1 is SGDLS and CDR2 is YYNGEE. The CDR3 nucleotides are TGTGCCAGCAGCCAAACAGGTGCCGGGGCCAAAAACATTCAGTACTTC. Amino acids: CASSQTGAGAKNIQYF.

This chain links TRBV6-5 with TRBJ2-1; 10 positions agree with TRBD2. CDR3 size: 15 residues. CDR1 is MNHEY, CDR2 SVGAGI, per germline. V lost 6 bases, J lost 9 bases, and 11 bases stayed unmatched. CDR3 protein: CASSSRASGSSEQFF. The CDR3 DNA follows: TGTGCCAGCAGCTCAAGGGCTAGCGGGAGTAGTGAGCAGTTCTTC.

The chain is built from TRBV18 and TRBJ1-2, with 9 nucleotides matching TRBD1. With V trimmed by 3 bases and J by 7 bases, 9 bases remained unmatched. This CDR3 comprises 15 residues. Germline lookup yields CDR1 KGHSH and CDR2 LQKENI. CDR3: CASSPNLDRGGGYTF. CDR3 nucleotides: TGTGCCAGCTCACCGAACTTGGACAGGGGAGGTGGCTACACCTTC. Looking up the rest from reference TRBV18 and TRBJ1-2 gives the full variable domain: NAGVMQNPRHLVRRRGQEARLRCSPMKGHSHVYWYRQLPEEGLKFMVYLQKENIIDESGMPKERFSAEFPKEGPSILRIQQVVRGDSAAYFCASSPNLDRGGGYTFGSGTRLTVV.

The V gene is TRBV30, the J gene TRBJ1-4; D remains unclear. This CDR3 has 15 residues. The germline V gene encodes CDR1 GTSNPN and CDR2 SVGIG (reference sequence). V lost 4 bases and J lost 4, with 16 bases in between. CDR3 residues: CAWTPLTAVNEKLFF. CDR3 bases: TGTGCCTGGACTCCATTAACGGCCGTTAATGAAAAACTGTTTTTT. Full variable domain (missing parts from reference TRBV30 and TRBJ1-4): SQTIHQWPATLVQPVGSPLSLECTVEGTSNPNLYWYRQAAGRGLQLLFYSVGIGQISSEVPQNLSASRPQDRQFILSSKKLLLSDSGFYLCAWTPLTAVNEKLFFGSGTQLSVL.